This entry concerns a single TCR beta chain. Antigen specificity is unknown. The data were produced by immunoSEQ multiplex PCR, yet TCRdb's version contains in-frame clones alone and is incomplete. Counted here are about 1,200 clones, 85% to 90% occurring once; the ten biggest clones make up roughly a tenth. The sample comes from a study of chemoradiotherapy in HPV16-positive cancers. General observations from the study: The functional HPV-specific definition rests on just a couple of HPV16-positive patients. For HPV16-positive patients, expanding HPV-responsive T cells associated with longer recurrence-free survival.

The CDR3 totals 11 residues. Trimming shortened V by 5 bases and J by 11 bases, and 11 bases separated the two germline ends. Germline loops: CDR1 SGHTA, CDR2 FQGNSA. The receptor's source is a human donor with HPV-associated anogenital cancer. The genes are TRBV7-2 and TRBJ2-3; D remains unclear. The source material was tumor tissue, sampled from a patient who underwent chemoradiotherapy. The CDR3 coding sequence is TGTGCCAGCAGCCAGACGATGGGGCAGTATTTT. Translated, it gives CASSQTMGQYF. The variable domain in full, completed from reference TRBV7-2 and TRBJ2-3, reads GAGVSQSPSNKVTEKGKDVELRCDPISGHTALYWYRQSLGQGLEFLIYFQGNSAPDKSGLPSDRFSAERTGGSVSTLTIQRTQQEDSAVYLCASSQTMGQYFGPGTRLTVL.